This TCR beta chain emerged from a study of T cell responses to AZD1222 COVID-19 vaccine. Notes on the study in general: The study found vaccine-associated CD4 TCRs spanning spike, dominant at 160-218 and 743-854. Repertoires were obtained solely post-peak T cell response.

Details on this clone: No antigen is known for it.

The CDR3 totals 12 residues. The V end lost 4 bases, the J end lost 3 bases, and 7 bases lay between the germline ends. Germline CDR1 and CDR2: SGHRS and YFSETQ. Method: immunoSEQ multiplex PCR; TCRdb's copy keeps in-frame clones and lacks some. The sample yields about 140,000 clones, approximately 92% seen once. The sample was peripheral blood, taken on day 0 of AZD1222 vaccination. J is TRBJ2-5 and V is TRBV5-1; no clear D. The TCR comes from an adult in good health. The CDR3 DNA follows: TGCGCCAGCAGCCGAACAGAAGAGACCCAGTACTTC. Translation: CASSRTEETQYF.